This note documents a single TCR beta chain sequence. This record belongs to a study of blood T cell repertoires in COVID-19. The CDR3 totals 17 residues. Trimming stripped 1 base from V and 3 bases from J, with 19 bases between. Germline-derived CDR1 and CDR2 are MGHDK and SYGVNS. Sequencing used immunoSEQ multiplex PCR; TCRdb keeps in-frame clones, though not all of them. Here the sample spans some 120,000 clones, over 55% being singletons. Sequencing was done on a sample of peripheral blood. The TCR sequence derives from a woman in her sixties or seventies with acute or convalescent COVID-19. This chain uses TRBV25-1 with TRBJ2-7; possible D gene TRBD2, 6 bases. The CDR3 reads CASSEFEGGTDRYEQYF. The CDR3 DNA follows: TGTGCCAGCAGTGAATTTGAGGGCGGGACCGACCGCTACGAGCAGTACTTC.